This TCR beta chain was obtained from a study of cytomegalovirus exposure and HLA in healthy donors. Notes on the study in general: Donors belonging to an Asian-associated ancestry cluster reportedly showed fewer N-insertions in productive TCRs than the roughly 670-donor mean, according to what a later analysis found. An apparent linkage of common viral pathogens to several of the most significant clusters emerged in a later analysis. Cytomegalovirus-associated TCR beta chains were listed, numbering 150 to 200.

To note about this clone: Its matching antigen is unknown.

It was healthy bone marrow donors who served as donors. This PCR relied on a set of 60 Vbeta primers and 13 Jbeta primers. TCRdb keeps only in-frame clones here, not all; method: immunoSEQ multiplex PCR. Of about 150,000 clones listed, 65% to 85% were seen once; the top ten hold roughly 2.3%. Germline lookup yields CDR1 SQVTM and CDR2 ANQGSEA. V lost 3 bases to trimming and J lost 1 base; unmatched junction nucleotides: 4. This CDR3 spans 15 amino acids. V gene TRBV29-1 combines with J gene TRBJ1-2; 11 bases match TRBD1. Sequenced input: PBMCs. This TCR derives from a male donor in good health and CMV-seronegative. The CDR3: CSVEVGQGVNYGYTF. CDR3 nucleotides: TGCAGCGTTGAGGTGGGACAGGGGGTTAACTATGGCTACACCTTC.